This T cell receptor (beta chain) came from a study of T cells after yellow fever vaccination. This clonotype showed up many times. Its antigen is unknown. Germline-derived CDR1 and CDR2 are KGHDR and SFDVKD. The CDR3 consists of 14 residues. The ends were cut back, 10 bases at V and 6 bases at J, with 20 bases in the middle. TCRdb called the 5' RACE reads again in MiXCR, with one record for every CDR3 protein. The data show approximately 110,000 distinct CDR3 sequences, around 7.7% seen once. Findings and limits, study-wide: Post-booster samples contained most primary-vaccination clones (approximately 95% CD4, about 90% CD8). Clonotypes appearing in both CD4 and CD8 compartments existed, and their share was small.

The chain links TRBV24-1 to TRBJ1-2; possibly TRBD1 for D (5 bases). The sequence derives from a young man who received the YFV17D yellow fever vaccine. This specimen was CD4+ T cells sorted from PBMCs, taken approximately 11 days after the first yellow fever vaccination. CDR3 in amino acids: CATQTNGALDGYTF. The CDR3 DNA reads as TGTGCCACTCAGACCAACGGGGCCTTGGATGGCTACACCTTC.